Listed here are 21 T cell receptor beta chains from one sample, sequenced in a study of T cell responses to AZD1222 COVID-19 vaccine. Data came from immunoSEQ multiplex PCR; TCRdb stores just in-frame clones and leaves some out. The data show 110,000 to 150,000 clones, with roughly 92% seen just once and 5.1% held by the top ten. The sample in question was peripheral blood, obtained on day 0 of AZD1222 vaccination. The receptor source for this set is an adult in good health.

This rearrangement joins TRBV19 to TRBJ1-2, with 7 bases fitting TRBD1. The CDR3 runs 13 residues. J was trimmed by 8 bases and V by 5 bases; bases with no gene match: 8. Germline V gene sequence: CDR1 LNHDA, CDR2 SQIVND (reference sequence). The CDR3 is CASSLRTGPGYTF. The CDR3 DNA reads TGTGCCAGTAGTCTCCGGACAGGTCCAGGCTACACCTTC.

The genes are TRBV19 and TRBJ2-7; 7 nucleotides agree with TRBD1. CDR1 is LNHDA and CDR2 is SQIVND in the germline V gene (reference sequence). The CDR3 has 14 residues. The V and J ends lost 2 bases and 2 bases, in that order; junction bases with no gene match: 3. The CDR3 protein is CASSIQGVTYEQYF. The CDR3 DNA sequence: TGTGCCAGTAGTATACAGGGGGTCACCTACGAGCAGTACTTC. The full variable domain, with the rest looked up from reference TRBV19 and TRBJ2-7, is DGGITQSPKYLFRKEGQNVTLSCEQNLNHDAMYWYRQDPGQGLRLIYYSQIVNDFQKGDIAEGYSVSREKKESFPLTVTSAQKNPTAFYLCASSIQGVTYEQYFGPGTRLTVT.

The gene calls are TRBV15 and TRBJ1-1; D is uncertain. The CDR3 runs to 13 residues. Germline lookup yields CDR1 LNHNV and CDR2 YYDKDF (reference sequence). V was trimmed by 5 bases and J by 2 bases, leaving 9 bases between them. The CDR3, as DNA: TGTGCCACCAGCGTGGGGAAAAACACTGAAGCTTTCTTT. Translating it yields CATSVGKNTEAFF.

This clone was seen only once. This sequence joins TRBV6-6 and TRBJ1-1; TRBD1 matches 7 bases. The CDR3 is 14 amino acids. J was trimmed by 0 bases and V by 4 bases; bases with no gene match: 2. Germline V lookup: CDR1 MNHNY, CDR2 SVGAGI (reference sequence). CDR3 in amino acids: CASSSGQLNTEAFF. The CDR3 DNA follows: TGTGCCAGCAGTTCGGGACAGTTGAACACTGAAGCTTTCTTT.

This sequence joins TRBV12-5 and TRBJ2-2, with 7 bases lining up with TRBD2. CDR1 and CDR2 (germline): LGHNT, FRNRAP. The CDR3 loop spans 14 amino acids. Trimming at V came to 6 bases and at J to 6 bases, leaving 7 bases not matched to a gene. The CDR3 region has the DNA TGTGCTAGTGGGGGAGGGTCCACACCCGGGGAGCTGTTTTTT. Translation gives CASGGGSTPGELFF. Complete variable domain (other parts from reference TRBV12-5 and TRBJ2-2): DARVTQTPRHKVTEMGQEVTMRCQPILGHNTVFWYRQTMMQGLELLAYFRNRAPLDDSGMPKDRFSAEMPDATLATLKIQPSEPRDSAVYFCASGGGSTPGELFFGEGSRLTVL.

J is TRBJ2-7 and V is TRBV25-1; the match to TRBD1 covers 7 bases. J was trimmed by 2 bases and V by 3 bases; bases with no gene match: 7. The CDR3 has 15 residues. CDR1 and CDR2 (germline): MGHDK, SYGVNS. CDR3 nucleotides: TGTGCCAGCAGTGAGGGGACAGAACCAACCTACGAGCAGTACTTC. This gives the protein CASSEGTEPTYEQYF.

This clone came up a few times. The chain uses TRBV7-3 and TRBJ2-1; 10 nucleotides match TRBD1. The CDR3 length is 15 residues. Germline values: CDR1 SGHTA, CDR2 FQGTGA. Trimming removed 5 bases from V and 6 bases from J; junction bases left unmatched: 7. CDR3 in DNA: TGTGCCAGCAGCCCCGGGACAGGGGTAGGCAATGAGCAGTTCTTC. Translating it yields CASSPGTGVGNEQFF.

This CDR3 is CASSKVTTANYGYTF. Here the CDR3 DNA reads TGTGCCAGCAGCAAAGTGACAACCGCTAACTATGGCTACACCTTC. This rearrangement joins TRBV21-1 to TRBJ1-2; the table calls TRBD1, which could not be checked here. TRBV21-1 is classified as a pseudogene. The CDR3 contains 15 residues.

This clone has more than one count but fewer than ten. The chain couples TRBV12-5 to TRBJ1-6; D is unresolved. V lost 0 bases and J 5 bases, leaving 14 bases between the germline ends. This CDR3 contains 17 residues. Germline assignment: CDR1 LGHNT and CDR2 FRNRAP. CDR3 in amino acids: CASGLVIGQHHNSPLHF. CDR3 coding DNA: TGTGCTAGTGGTTTGGTAATCGGTCAACACCATAATTCACCCCTCCACTTT.

The chain uses TRBV11-2 and TRBJ1-1, with a possible D match to TRBD1 (5 bases). V was cut by 1 base and J by 1 base, with 10 bases left in between. Germline V lookup: CDR1 SGHAT, CDR2 FQNNGV. The CDR3 runs to 15 residues. CDR3 protein: CASSLAKGWNTEAFF. DNA of the CDR3: TGTGCCAGCAGCTTAGCAAAGGGGTGGAACACTGAAGCTTTCTTT. Using reference TRBV11-2 and TRBJ1-1 for the parts outside the CDR3, the full variable domain is EAGVAQSPRYKIIEKRQSVAFWCNPISGHATLYWYQQILGQGPKLLIQFQNNGVVDDSQLPKDRFSAERLKGVDSTLKIQPAKLEDSAVYLCASSLAKGWNTEAFFGQGTRLTVV.

V usage is TRBV5-1 and J usage is TRBJ1-2; 8 bases map to TRBD1. The ends lost 0 bases at V and 5 bases at J; junction bases unmatched: 3. The length of the CDR3 is 14 residues. CDR1 is SGHRS, CDR2 YFSETQ, per germline. This CDR3 reads CASSLGTGRYGYTF. Here the CDR3 DNA reads TGCGCCAGCAGCTTGGGGACAGGGAGGTATGGCTACACCTTC.

The rearrangement joins TRBV30 to TRBJ1-1, with unresolved D. CDR1 is GTSNPN and CDR2 is SVGIG in the germline V gene (reference sequence). V lost 3 bases and J 5 bases, leaving 16 bases between the germline ends. CDR3 size: 14 residues. As DNA, the CDR3 is TGTGCCTGGAGCGGCCCACCCCAAAAGACTGAAGCTTTCTTT. This gives the protein CAWSGPPQKTEAFF.

The CDR3, as DNA: TGTGCCACCAGCAGAGACAGGGCAACCTATGGCTACACCTTC. Its protein is CATSRDRATYGYTF. The chain couples TRBV15 to TRBJ1-2; D may be TRBD1 (5 bases). Germline CDR1 is LNHNV and CDR2 is YYDKDF (reference sequence). The CDR3 contains 14 residues. V was pared by 0 bases and J by 4 bases, with 9 bases between.

V gene TRBV9 combines with J gene TRBJ2-3, with 16 nucleotides matching TRBD2. The CDR3 spans 18 residues. Losses at the gene ends were 4 bases for V and 2 bases for J; bases not matched to a gene: 7. Germline V CDR1 and CDR2: SGDLS, YYNGEE. CDR3 sequence reads: CASSITGLAGGLTDTQYF. CDR3 bases: TGTGCCAGCAGCATTACGGGACTAGCGGGAGGGCTCACAGATACGCAGTATTTT.

The rearrangement joins TRBV6-5 to TRBJ2-7, with D possibly TRBD1 on 5 matching bases. Germline V gives CDR1 MNHEY, CDR2 SVGAGI. V was cut by 5 bases and J by 2 bases, with 13 bases left in between. The CDR3 consists of 14 residues. The CDR3 sequence: CASSTPDSPYEQYF. CDR3 DNA: TGTGCCAGCAGTACCCCCGACAGCCCCTACGAGCAGTACTTC.

The rearrangement uses TRBV3-1 (or the pseudogene TRBV3-2) and TRBJ2-2; 10 positions agree with TRBD2. The CDR3 runs to 16 residues. The germline V gene has CDR1 LGHDT and CDR2 YNNKEL (reference sequence). V lost 2 bases to trimming and J lost 5 bases; unmatched junction nucleotides: 5. The CDR3, as DNA: TGTGCCAGCAGCCAAAGGCTAGCGGGAGCGACCGGGGAGCTGTTTTTT. Its translation: CASSQRLAGATGELFF.

This clone was observed a single time. This sequence joins TRBV6-5 and TRBJ1-5, with unresolved D. CDR3 length: 15 amino acids. Trimming stripped 6 bases from V and 5 bases from J, with 17 bases between. CDR1 is MNHEY and CDR2 is SVGAGI in the germline V gene. The chain's CDR3 is CASRFGMGSHQPQHF. The CDR3 nucleotides read TGTGCCAGCAGGTTTGGTATGGGGTCCCATCAGCCCCAGCATTTT.

V usage is TRBV18 and J usage is TRBJ2-3; the D is unclear. CDR1 and CDR2 from the germline V gene are KGHSH and LQKENI. The V gene lost 0 bases and the J gene lost 3 bases, with 7 bases spanning the gap. This CDR3 region has 14 residues. CDR3 residues: CASSPPSGTDTQYF. The DNA for the CDR3 is TGTGCCAGCTCACCACCTTCCGGTACAGATACGCAGTATTTT. The full variable domain, in which reference TRBV18 and TRBJ2-3 provide the parts outside the CDR3, is NAGVMQNPRHLVRRRGQEARLRCSPMKGHSHVYWYRQLPEEGLKFMVYLQKENIIDESGMPKERFSAEFPKEGPSILRIQQVVRGDSAAYFCASSPPSGTDTQYFGPGTRLTVL.

The chain uses TRBV6-5 and TRBJ1-2; D is unclear. Germline CDR1 MNHEY, CDR2 SVGAGI. The CDR3 contains 14 residues. V lost 8 bases to trimming and J lost 0 bases, with 13 bases between them. The CDR3 nucleotides read TGTGCCAGCGACTGGGGAGCAGCTAACTATGGCTACACCTTC. It translates to CASDWGAANYGYTF.

V and J are TRBV9 and TRBJ2-2; a possible D gene is TRBD1 (5 bases). CDR3 length equals 15 residues. With 0 bases removed from V and 4 bases from J, the gap between germline ends came to 10 bases. Germline assignment: CDR1 SGDLS and CDR2 YYNGEE. CDR3 amino acids: CASSVGVTGTGELFF. CDR3 nucleotide sequence: TGTGCCAGCAGCGTAGGGGTAACAGGCACCGGGGAGCTGTTTTTT.

This rearrangement joins TRBV6-6 to TRBJ1-3; 9 nucleotides align to TRBD1. V gave up 5 bases and J gave up 4 bases; unmatched junction bases: 12. This CDR3 comprises 17 residues. Germline CDR1 is MNHNY and CDR2 is SVGAGI (reference sequence). The CDR3 DNA reads as TGTGCCAGCAGTCCTCCCATACGGACAGGGGAAGGAAACACCATATATTTT. Protein: CASSPPIRTGEGNTIYF.